This TCR beta chain is from a study of cytomegalovirus exposure and HLA in healthy donors. About the study: There were 85 million or so unique TCRs (from HLA-typed donors) in an early data release. Notes on the study in general: Reports indicate that TCR beta sequences accurately predicted the HLA-A and HLA-B alleles of most subjects.

13 Jbeta primers and 60 Vbeta primers were used for the PCR. Assay used: immunoSEQ multiplex PCR; TCRdb lists only in-frame clones, some missing. This repertoire shows some 220,000 clones, roughly 85% found once; its top ten account for roughly 0.24%. Details on this clone: Its antigen is still unknown.

CDR1 LNHDA and CDR2 SQIVND come from the germline V gene (reference sequence). The CDR3 length is 14 residues. Trimming cost V 6 bases and J 0 bases, with 11 bases left between them. Sequenced material: PBMCs. This chain uses TRBV19 with TRBJ1-1; the D is unclear. The clonotype comes from a girl aged 2 to 10 in good health and CMV-seronegative. Here the CDR3 reads CASRRLSMNTEAFF. The CDR3, as DNA: TGTGCCAGTAGGAGACTCTCCATGAACACTGAAGCTTTCTTT.